This T cell receptor (beta chain) was profiled in a study of cytomegalovirus exposure and HLA in healthy donors. Overall study findings and caveats: Most TCR beta V segments were productive about 90% or about 30% of the time in an earlier analysis.

This clone appeared a single time. The antigen is unknown. The V gene lost 0 bases and the J gene lost 0 bases, with 8 bases spanning the gap. The CDR3 has 16 residues. In germline, CDR1 is LNHNV, CDR2 YYDKDF (reference sequence). This PCR relied on a set of 60 Vbeta primers and 13 Jbeta primers. The assay was immunoSEQ multiplex PCR, and TCRdb's table has in-frame clones only and misses some. The sample carries about 130,000 clones, roughly 74% recorded once. The chain combines TRBV15 with TRBJ1-4; D is unclear. The clonotype originates from a male donor in good health and CMV-seronegative. The sequenced material came from PBMCs. In DNA form, the CDR3 reads TGTGCCACCAGCAGAGACCCGGGAGCAACTAATGAAAAACTGTTTTTT. Translation: CATSRDPGATNEKLFF.